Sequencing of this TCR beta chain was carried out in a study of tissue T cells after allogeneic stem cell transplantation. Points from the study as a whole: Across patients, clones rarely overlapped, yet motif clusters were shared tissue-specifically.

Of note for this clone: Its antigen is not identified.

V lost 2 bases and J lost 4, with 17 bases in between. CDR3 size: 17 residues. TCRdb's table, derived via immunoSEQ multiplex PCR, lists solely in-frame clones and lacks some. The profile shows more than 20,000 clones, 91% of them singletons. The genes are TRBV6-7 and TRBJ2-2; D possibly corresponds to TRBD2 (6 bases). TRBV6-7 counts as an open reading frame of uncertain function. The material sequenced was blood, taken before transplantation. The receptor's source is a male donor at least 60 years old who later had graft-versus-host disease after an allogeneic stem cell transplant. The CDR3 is CASSYGRHPGSTGELFF. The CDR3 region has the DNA TGTGCCAGCAGTTACGGTCGACATCCCGGGAGCACCGGGGAGCTGTTTTTT.